This entry features one TCR beta chain sequence. Its antigen is undetermined. The sample belongs to a study of blood T cells in healthy people across ages. Study-level points and caveats: Comparison with aged donors showed that long-lived donors had more naive CD4+ cells and higher diversity.

Germline assignment: CDR1 MNHNY and CDR2 SVGAGI (reference sequence). Trimming cost V 5 bases and J 3 bases, with 14 bases left between them. The CDR3 spans 14 residues. It was with a sample-barcoded 5' primer and a J-beta primer mix that a second PCR of roughly 6 to 12 cycles was run. Carrying 12 random nucleotides, a template-switch adaptor labeled each individual cDNA molecule. TCRdb re-derived calls from the 5' RACE reads in MiXCR, one entry per CDR3 protein. In the table there are about 620,000 distinct CDR3 sequences, approximately 21% of which are singletons. The chain is built from TRBV6-6 and TRBJ2-7, with D maybe TRBD1 (6 bases). The TCR originated in a man in his 70s in good health. Sequenced input: blood. The CDR3 spells CASSHKQGIYEQYF. The CDR3, as DNA: TGTGCCAGCAGTCATAAACAGGGTATCTACGAGCAGTACTTC.